This T cell receptor (beta chain) was captured in a study of blood T cell repertoires in COVID-19. Clones were read by immunoSEQ multiplex PCR, and TCRdb kept only the in-frame ones, dropping some. The sample records more than 300,000 clones, roughly 90% being singletons. This CDR3 comprises 14 residues. The J segment lost 6 bases and the V segment lost 5 bases, leaving 5 bases of the junction unmatched. Germline V gene data show CDR1 as SEHNR and CDR2 as FQNEAQ (reference sequence). The chain combines TRBV7-9 with TRBJ1-2, with TRBD1 matching over 11 bases. The source material was peripheral blood. The TCR originated in a man aged 18 to 30 who had recovered from COVID-19. The chain's CDR3 is CASSAWTGGDGYTF. In DNA form, the CDR3 reads TGTGCCAGCAGCGCCTGGACAGGGGGCGATGGCTACACCTTC. Variable domain in full (rest from reference TRBV7-9 and TRBJ1-2): DTGVSQNPRHKITKRGQNVTFRCDPISEHNRLYWYRQTLGQGPEFLTYFQNEAQLEKSRLLSDRFSAERPKGSFSTLEIQRTEQGDSAMYLCASSAWTGGDGYTFGSGTRLTVV.